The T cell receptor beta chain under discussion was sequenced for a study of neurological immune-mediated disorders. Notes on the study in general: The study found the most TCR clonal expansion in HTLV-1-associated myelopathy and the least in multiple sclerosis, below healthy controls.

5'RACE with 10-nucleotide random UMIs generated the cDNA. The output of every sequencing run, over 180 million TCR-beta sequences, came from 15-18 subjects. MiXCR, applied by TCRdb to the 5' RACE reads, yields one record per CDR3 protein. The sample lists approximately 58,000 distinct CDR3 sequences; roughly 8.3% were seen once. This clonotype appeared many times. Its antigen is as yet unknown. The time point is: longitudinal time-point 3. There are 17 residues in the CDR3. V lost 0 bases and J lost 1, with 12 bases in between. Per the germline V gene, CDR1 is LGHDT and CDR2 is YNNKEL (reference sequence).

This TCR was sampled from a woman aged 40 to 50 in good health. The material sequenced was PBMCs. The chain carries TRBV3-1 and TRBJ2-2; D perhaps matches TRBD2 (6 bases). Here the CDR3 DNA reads TGTGCCAGCAGCCAAGAATTAGGGCGGGAGAACACCGGGGAGCTGTTTTTT. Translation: CASSQELGRENTGELFF.